This T cell receptor (beta chain) was sequenced in a study of blood T cell repertoires in COVID-19 (dated by TCRdb to the early 2020s). For the study in its entirety: Samples covering the acute and convalescent phases of COVID-19 were provided by collaborators in the United States, Italy and Spain. The samples were drawn from two sources: the first 160 participants of the ongoing ImmuneRACE study, and 950 to 1,500 subjects contributed by 6 global collaborators. Deeply sampled blood TCRbeta repertoires from subjects exposed to, actively infected with, or recovered from COVID-19 were included in the dataset. Where available, HLA class I and class II types were obtained from metadata supplied by the sample provider rather than from assay-based typing. The sample metadata nearly always contained a de-identified subject ID, COVID-19 status, age in years and sex. The prospective study material was composed of cDNA or gDNA derived from T cells, B-cell-depleted T cells, or PBMCs. The repertoires were made available in a free public database intended to serve as a resource for research on the immune response to SARS-CoV-2. Here is what the overall study found, with its caveats: How much clinical and demographic metadata was included differed by source and by participant, and the metadata was provided uncurated.

The CDR3, from cysteine to phenylalanine, totals 16 residues. The only DNA kept is the CDR3, 48 bases in frame from the first base. Taken from the germline V gene (reference sequence), the CDR1 and CDR2 loops are MNHEY and SMNVEV. Compared with germline, V lacks 1 base and J lacks 9 bases; bases without a gene match: 12. As concerns this clone: No antigen is known for it. Per-base qualities were not stored, and no clone one base away is much larger.

At one collaborating source in Seattle, patients were enrolled during active infection and were followed longitudinally through the course of disease. Whole blood was collected in K2EDTA tubes by collaborating institutions according to the institutions' own protocols. Collaborator samples were shipped for TCRbeta analysis as frozen whole blood, isolated PBMCs, or DNA extracted from either sample type. TCRbeta CDR3 regions were amplified from genomic DNA by means of the immunoSEQ Assay, a bias-controlled multiplex PCR. As for the authors' bioinformatics: The number of nucleated cells in each sample was estimated by amplification of reference gene primers within the assay. Sequence reads were collapsed and filtered to measure the absolute abundance of every unique TCRbeta CDR3 rearrangement. Productive Simpson clonality was computed per sample as the square root of Simpson's diversity index over productive rearrangements. TCRdb re-hosts the immuneACCESS table, in-frame sequences only. Its copies lack some clones; in the studies checked, an unresolved V gene accounts for under half of them, and the cause for the rest is not known. V, J and clone size reflect that table, while D and trimming were determined from the DNA. This sample lists roughly 350,000 clones; approximately 87% were detected once. Together, the top ten hold over 6% of the sample.

The source is a woman aged 50 to 60 with COVID-19, enrolled during active disease. The specimen sequenced was peripheral blood. This chain joins TRBV27 to TRBJ1-5; the central 7 bases match TRBD1. The CDR3 loop reads CASSLWTPAGGRPQHF. The DNA sequence is as follows: TGTGCCAGCAGTTTATGGACCCCCGCAGGGGGACGGCCCCAGCATTTT.